The 25 T cell receptor beta chains below come from one sample, sequenced in a study of human T cells and chemical hapten exposure. TCRdb itself ran the RACE reads through MiXCR, one entry per CDR3 protein. The sample consists of about 360,000 distinct CDR3 sequences, 4.8% of them appearing once. The sample's time point: patch test 1, 2 weeks after DPC sensitization. Treatment of the sample: therapeutic diphenylcyclopropenone sensitization with weekly scalp DPC. The specimen comprised whole blood, sampled in connection with sensitization to the hapten diphenylcyclopropenone (DPC). Receptor source: a woman between 45 and 65 years old with alopecia areata. Some clones in this sample may be carry-over from other donors' samples.

This clonotype was detected many times. V and J are TRBV20-1 and TRBJ2-7; 9 bases align to TRBD1. Unmatched junction bases numbered 16, after V lost 2 bases and J lost 5 bases. Germline loops: CDR1 DFQATT, CDR2 SNEGSKA (reference sequence). There are 17 residues in the CDR3. The CDR3 loop is CSARNHLTGQGTDEQYF. The CDR3, as DNA: TGCAGTGCTAGAAACCATTTGACGGGACAGGGCACGGACGAGCAGTACTTC.

There are a few counts of this clonotype. The rearrangement joins TRBV5-1 to TRBJ1-5, with D unresolved. The CDR3 extends over 16 amino acids. Trimming removed 5 bases from V and 0 bases from J, with 15 bases in between. CDR1 SGHRS and CDR2 YFSETQ come from the germline V gene. CDR3 in DNA: TGCGCCAGCAGTTATGGCCATGCTGATAGCAATCAGCCCCAGCATTTT. It is translated as CASSYGHADSNQPQHF.

This clonotype came up many times. This chain joins TRBV5-5 and TRBJ2-7; the match to TRBD1 covers 8 bases. The CDR3 extends over 15 amino acids. Germline V gene data show CDR1 as SGHKS and CDR2 as YYEKEE (reference sequence). The junction had 5 bases not matched to a gene; V was cut back by 1 base and J by 2 bases. CDR3: CASSLTGGAAYEQYF. In nucleotides, the CDR3 is TGTGCCAGCAGCTTGACAGGGGGTGCCGCCTACGAGCAGTACTTC.

This chain uses TRBV5-1 with TRBJ1-6, with D maybe TRBD1 (6 bases). CDR1 and CDR2 (germline): SGHRS, YFSETQ. Trimming took 6 bases from V and 5 from J, leaving 12 bases between them. The CDR3 has 14 amino acids. CDR3 in amino acids: CASTTGTNNSPLHF. The CDR3 DNA reads TGCGCCAGCACCACCGGGACAAATAATTCACCCCTCCACTTT.

The J gene is TRBJ2-7, the V gene TRBV13; D tentatively reads TRBD1 or TRBD2 (5 bases each). This CDR3 has 11 residues. Trimming cost V 5 bases and J 12 bases, with 14 bases left between them. Germline values: CDR1 PRHDT, CDR2 FYEKMQ (reference sequence). The DNA of the CDR3 is TGTGCCAGCAGCAACGGGACCATGTCGTACTTC. It is translated as CASSNGTMSYF.

This chain uses TRBV7-2 with TRBJ2-3, with TRBD1 matching 7 bases. The CDR3 is 18 amino acids. Germline lookup yields CDR1 SGHTA and CDR2 FQGNSA. The ends lost 2 bases at V and 3 bases at J; junction bases unmatched: 14. CDR3 bases: TGTGCCAGCAGCTTACGACGTAGGGACAGCCTTTCAACAGATACGCAGTATTTT. Translation gives CASSLRRRDSLSTDTQYF.

This clonotype was detected many times. The chain uses TRBV27 and TRBJ2-7; no clear D. From germline, CDR1 is MNHEY and CDR2 SMNVEV (reference sequence). Trimming removed 1 base at V and 5 bases at J, with 9 bases between. The CDR3 is 13 residues long. The CDR3 DNA sequence: TGTGCCAGCAGTTTATGGGGTAGGAACGAGCAGTACTTC. This codes for CASSLWGRNEQYF.

The table lists this clonotype with many counts. The chain links TRBV15 to TRBJ1-5; 10 positions agree with TRBD1. Germline CDR1 is LNHNV and CDR2 is YYDKDF (reference sequence). The junction had 6 bases not matched to a gene; V was cut back by 3 bases and J by 7 bases. The CDR3 is 15 amino acids. DNA for the CDR3: TGTGCCACCAGCAGTGACAGGGGGCTGATCCAGCCCCAGCATTTT. Translating it yields CATSSDRGLIQPQHF.

In this sample, this clonotype turned up a few times. This chain joins TRBV5-1 and TRBJ2-1, with D uncertain. V lost 0 bases to trimming and J lost 10 bases, with 11 bases between them. This CDR3 has 13 residues. CDR1 is SGHRS and CDR2 is YFSETQ in the germline V gene. The CDR3 DNA follows: TGCGCCAGCAGCTTGGTTGGCTACGGGGAGCAGTTCTTC. Protein sequence: CASSLVGYGEQFF.

This clonotype was counted at least ten times. The chain is built from TRBV6-2 or TRBV6-3 and TRBJ1-1; tentative D call: TRBD1 (6 bases). Germline V gene sequence: CDR1 MNHEY, CDR2 SVGEGT. V was clipped by 10 bases and J by 5 bases, with 20 bases between them. This CDR3 is 14 amino acids long. In nucleotides, the CDR3 is TGTGCCACCATGGGTGCCGGGGGCCGAACTGAAGCTTTCTTT. Amino acid sequence: CATMGAGGRTEAFF.

This chain uses TRBV19 with TRBJ2-1, with no clear D. This CDR3 has 16 amino acids. V shed 5 bases and J shed 0 bases, with 14 bases lying between them. CDR1 is LNHDA, CDR2 SQIVND, per germline (reference sequence). CDR3 amino acids: CASSLKGDSSYNEQFF. The CDR3 coding sequence is TGTGCCAGTAGTTTGAAGGGCGATAGCTCCTACAATGAGCAGTTCTTC.

The rearrangement uses TRBV24-1 and TRBJ2-1; 8 positions match TRBD2. With 4 bases clipped from V and 5 bases from J, the junction kept 6 bases outside the gene matches. This CDR3 is built from 15 residues. The germline V gene has CDR1 KGHDR and CDR2 SFDVKD. The chain's CDR3 is CATSEPSGLDNEQFF. The CDR3 nucleotides read TGTGCCACCAGTGAACCTAGCGGGCTAGACAATGAGCAGTTCTTC.

This clonotype has just a few counts. The chain joins TRBV28 to TRBJ1-4; D unclear. Germline loops: CDR1 MDHEN, CDR2 SYDVKM. The CDR3 has 12 amino acids. Trimming pared 6 bases from V and 8 bases from J, leaving 10 bases between. The CDR3 is CASSRPGEKLFF. Here the CDR3 DNA reads TGTGCCAGCAGCCGGCCTGGGGAAAAACTGTTTTTT.

The count of this clonotype is one. This sequence may be a read error, since a much larger clone differs from it by one base. This rearrangement joins TRBV20-1 to TRBJ1-1, with D hard to call. Germline assignment: CDR1 DFQATT and CDR2 SNEGSKA (reference sequence). This CDR3 has 15 residues. The CDR3 coding sequence is TGCGGTGCTAGAGATCCCGGGCGTACGAACACTGAAGCTTTCTTT. It encodes CGARDPGRTNTEAFF.

The V call is TRBV19, the J call TRBJ2-1, with 12 nucleotides matching TRBD2. Germline V gene data show CDR1 as LNHDA and CDR2 as SQIVND (reference sequence). The CDR3 consists of 15 residues. V gave up 4 bases and J gave up 8 bases; unmatched junction bases: 6. This CDR3 is CASSTLAGGPHEQFF. The CDR3, as DNA: TGTGCCAGTAGTACTCTAGCGGGAGGGCCGCATGAGCAGTTCTTC.

This clonotype was seen ten or more times. The chain joins TRBV6-6 to TRBJ2-5; 12 bases align to TRBD2. The CDR3 is 15 residues long. Trimming removed 6 bases from V and 5 bases from J; junction bases left unmatched: 7. Germline CDR1 reads MNHNY; CDR2 reads SVGAGI (reference sequence). CDR3 in DNA: TGTGCCAGCAGACACCTAGCGGGGGGGCCGGAGACCCAGTACTTC. Protein: CASRHLAGGPETQYF.

This clonotype was observed many times. The gene calls are TRBV6-6 and TRBJ1-2, with D tentatively TRBD1 (6 bases). This CDR3 comprises 14 residues. Per germline, CDR1 MNHNY and CDR2 SVGAGI (reference sequence). V lost 5 bases, J lost 2 bases, and 12 bases lay in between. CDR3 bases: TGTGCCAGCAGTCAGGACAGCCTGAACTATGGCTACACCTTC. Encoded protein: CASSQDSLNYGYTF.

This clonotype was seen more than once but under ten times. This chain joins TRBV12-3 or TRBV12-4 and TRBJ1-1; 9 bases are shared with TRBD1. The CDR3 is made up of 15 amino acids. V was clipped by 5 bases and J by 5 bases; unmatched bases: 9. The CDR3 is CASSRNGGQGTEAFF. CDR3 bases: TGTGCCAGCAGTCGGAATGGTGGACAGGGGACTGAAGCTTTCTTT.

The sample holds a few counts of this clonotype. V and J are TRBV7-2 and TRBJ2-1; 11 nucleotides align to TRBD2. After removal of 5 bases from V and 6 bases from J, the junction contained 9 bases not matched to a gene. The CDR3 is made up of 16 amino acids. Germline CDR1 and CDR2: SGHTA and FQGNSA. The CDR3 region is CASSPRGLAVTNEQFF. CDR3 sequence (DNA): TGTGCCAGCAGCCCCCGGGGACTAGCGGTAACCAATGAGCAGTTCTTC.

This clonotype was seen ten or more times. The chain is built from TRBV7-2 and TRBJ2-7; D not resolved. The CDR3 spans 14 residues. V was trimmed by 5 bases and J by 4 bases, leaving 15 bases between them. Per the germline V gene, CDR1 is SGHTA and CDR2 is FQGNSA. DNA for the CDR3: TGTGCCAGCAGCCTCTTATGGAGCGAATACGAGCAGTACTTC. It is translated as CASSLLWSEYEQYF. The variable domain in full, completed from reference TRBV7-2 and TRBJ2-7, reads GAGVSQSPSNKVTEKGKDVELRCDPISGHTALYWYRQSLGQGLEFLIYFQGNSAPDKSGLPSDRFSAERTGGSVSTLTIQRTQQEDSAVYLCASSLLWSEYEQYFGPGTRLTVT.

V and J are TRBV27 and TRBJ2-1, with 11 bases aligning to TRBD1. In germline, CDR1 is MNHEY, CDR2 SMNVEV (reference sequence). V trimming: 5 bases; J trimming: 3 bases; junction bases outside the gene matches: 9. This CDR3 contains 17 residues. The CDR3: CASSPRTGGKGYNEQFF. The CDR3 nucleotides are TGTGCCAGCAGTCCAAGGACAGGGGGCAAGGGCTACAATGAGCAGTTCTTC.

The chain combines TRBV5-1 with TRBJ1-1; D remains unclear. CDR1 is SGHRS and CDR2 is YFSETQ in the germline V gene. This CDR3 is 14 amino acids long. Trimming pared 1 base from V and 1 base from J, leaving 8 bases between. CDR3 nucleotide sequence: TGCGCCAGCAGCTTGAATGCAGCGAACACTGAAGCTTTCTTT. Translated: CASSLNAANTEAFF.

This clonotype has at least ten counts. The V call is TRBV10-3, the J call TRBJ2-3, with D perhaps assigned TRBD1 or TRBD2 (5 bases each). From germline, CDR1 is ENHRY and CDR2 SYGVKD. This CDR3 is 14 amino acids long. V gave up 3 bases and J gave up 0 bases, with 7 bases separating them. The CDR3 protein is CAISDWGSTDTQYF. CDR3 nucleotide sequence: TGTGCCATCAGTGATTGGGGGAGCACAGATACGCAGTATTTT.

Details on this clonotype: A much larger clone lies a single base off, so this may be a read error. The V and J genes are TRBV28 and TRBJ2-7, with a tentative D call TRBD1 (5 bases). The CDR3 has 16 amino acids. In germline, CDR1 is MDHEN, CDR2 SYDVKM. V was trimmed by 8 bases and J by 0 bases, leaving 20 bases between them. CDR3 bases: TGTGCCAGCCTCGAAAGCTTGACAGCCGTCTCCTACGAGCAGTACTTC. This codes for CASLESLTAVSYEQYF.

There are many counts of this clonotype. The genes are TRBV27 and TRBJ1-5; D ambiguous. V was clipped by 5 bases and J by 3 bases, with 11 bases between them. From germline, CDR1 is MNHEY and CDR2 SMNVEV (reference sequence). The CDR3 runs 14 residues. In DNA form, the CDR3 reads TGTGCCAGCAGTCCGCGGAACCCCAATCAGCCCCAGCATTTT. This gives the protein CASSPRNPNQPQHF.